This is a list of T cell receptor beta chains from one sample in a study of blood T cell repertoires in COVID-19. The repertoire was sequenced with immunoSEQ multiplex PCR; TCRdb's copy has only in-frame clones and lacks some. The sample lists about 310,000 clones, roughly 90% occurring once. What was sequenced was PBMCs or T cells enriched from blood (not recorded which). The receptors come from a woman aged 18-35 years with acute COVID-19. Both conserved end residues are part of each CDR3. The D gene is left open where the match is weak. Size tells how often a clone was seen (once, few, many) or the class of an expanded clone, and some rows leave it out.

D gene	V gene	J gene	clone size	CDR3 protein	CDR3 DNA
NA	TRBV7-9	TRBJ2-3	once	CASSLAASTDTQYF	TGTGCCAGCAGCTTAGCGGCTAGCACAGATACGCAGTATTTT
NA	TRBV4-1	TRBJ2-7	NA	CASSQKEIVTPYYEQYF	TGCGCCAGCAGCCAGAAGGAAATAGTGACACCTTACTACGAGCAGTACTTC
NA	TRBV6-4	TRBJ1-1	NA	CASSGKTGRNTEAFF	TGTGCCAGCAGTGGCAAGACAGGAAGGAACACTGAAGCTTTCTTT
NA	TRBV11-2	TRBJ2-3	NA	CASSFSADFTDTQYF	TGTGCCAGCAGCTTTTCAGCGGACTTCACAGATACGCAGTATTTT
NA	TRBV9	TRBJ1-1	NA	CASSVHMNTEAFF	TGTGCCAGCAGCGTCCACATGAACACTGAAGCTTTCTTT
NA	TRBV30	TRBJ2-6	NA	CAWRDLLVSGANVLTF	TGTGCCTGGAGAGACCTCCTAGTCTCTGGGGCCAACGTCCTGACTTTC
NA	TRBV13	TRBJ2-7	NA	CASSPTGNSYEQYF	TGTGCCAGCAGCCCGACAGGCAACTCCTACGAGCAGTACTTC
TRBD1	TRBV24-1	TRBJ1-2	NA	CATSDRDRGGGYTF	TGTGCCACCAGTGACCGGGACAGGGGTGGTGGCTACACCTTC
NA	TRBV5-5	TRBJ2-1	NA	CASSGTSPGNEQFF	TGTGCCAGCAGCGGAACTAGCCCGGGGAATGAGCAGTTCTTC
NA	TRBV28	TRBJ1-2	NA	CASSSAGAFYGYTF	TGTGCCAGCAGTTCCGCGGGGGCGTTCTATGGCTACACCTTC
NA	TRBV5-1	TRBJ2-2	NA	CASGYRVSLTGELFF	TGCGCCAGCGGTTATAGAGTCTCTTTAACCGGGGAGCTGTTTTTT
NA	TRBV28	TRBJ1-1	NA	CASSSQGSRTEAFF	TGTGCCAGCAGCTCTCAGGGATCCCGCACTGAAGCTTTCTTT
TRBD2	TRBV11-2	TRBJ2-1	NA	CASSSTTSGRAGNEQFF	TGTGCCAGCAGCTCGACGACTAGCGGGAGGGCCGGGAATGAGCAGTTCTTC
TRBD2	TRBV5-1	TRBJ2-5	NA	CASSPGLDIKTQYF	TGCGCCAGCAGCCCCGGACTAGACATAAAGACCCAGTACTTC
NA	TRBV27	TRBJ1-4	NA	CASSLWARAATNEKLFF	TGTGCCAGCAGTTTATGGGCCAGGGCGGCAACTAATGAAAAACTGTTTTTT
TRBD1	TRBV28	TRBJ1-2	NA	CASSLMGTGGNYGYTF	TGTGCCAGCAGTTTAATGGGGACAGGGGGAAACTATGGCTACACCTTC
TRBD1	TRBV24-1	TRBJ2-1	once	CATSDPDRGRYNEQFF	TGTGCCACCAGTGACCCGGACAGGGGGCGGTACAATGAGCAGTTCTTC
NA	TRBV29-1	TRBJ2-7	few	CSATRTYEQYF	TGCAGCGCTACTAGAACCTACGAGCAGTACTTC
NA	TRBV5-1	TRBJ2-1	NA	CASSLATGAASEQFF	TGCGCCAGCAGCTTAGCTACTGGGGCCGCCAGTGAGCAGTTCTTC
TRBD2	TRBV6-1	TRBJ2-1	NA	CASSEAGASGSYNEQFF	TGTGCCAGCAGTGAAGCGGGAGCTAGCGGGAGTTACAATGAGCAGTTCTTC
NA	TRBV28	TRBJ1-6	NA	CASGGPSLHF	TGTGCCAGCGGAGGGCCATCCCTCCACTTT
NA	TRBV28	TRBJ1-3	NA	CASTRPGYSGNTIYF	TGTGCCAGCACTCGACCGGGATACTCTGGAAACACCATATATTTT
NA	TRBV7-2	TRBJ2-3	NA	CASSFSLLVTDTQYF	TGTGCCAGCAGCTTTAGCCTTTTGGTCACAGATACGCAGTATTTT
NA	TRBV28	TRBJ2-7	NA	CASSFTVAYEQYF	TGTGCCAGCAGTTTCACAGTAGCCTACGAGCAGTACTTC
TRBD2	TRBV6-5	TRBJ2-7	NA	CASRSVAGSTYEQYF	TGTGCCAGCAGGTCCGTAGCGGGATCAACCTACGAGCAGTACTTC
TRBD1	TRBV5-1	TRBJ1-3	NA	CASSPADRGLGNTIYF	TGCGCCAGCAGCCCGGCCGACAGGGGGCTCGGAAACACCATATATTTT